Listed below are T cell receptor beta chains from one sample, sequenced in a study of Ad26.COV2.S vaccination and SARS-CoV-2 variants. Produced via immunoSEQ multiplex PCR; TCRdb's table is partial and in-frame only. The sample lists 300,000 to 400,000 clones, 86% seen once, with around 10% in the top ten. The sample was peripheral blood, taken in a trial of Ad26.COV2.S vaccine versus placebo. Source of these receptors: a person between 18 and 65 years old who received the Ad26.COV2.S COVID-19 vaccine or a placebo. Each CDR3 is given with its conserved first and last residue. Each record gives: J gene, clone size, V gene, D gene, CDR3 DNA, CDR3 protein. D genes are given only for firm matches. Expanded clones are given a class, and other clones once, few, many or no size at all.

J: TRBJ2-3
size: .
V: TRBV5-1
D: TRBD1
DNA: TGCGCCAGCAGCCCGGGACAGGGGAATACAGATACGCAGTATTTT
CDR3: CASSPGQGNTDTQYF

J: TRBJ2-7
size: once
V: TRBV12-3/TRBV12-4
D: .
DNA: TGTGCCAGCAGAAGGGGGGAAGGTCGCGAGCAGTACTTC
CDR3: CASRRGEGREQYF

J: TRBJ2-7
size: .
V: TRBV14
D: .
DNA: TGTGCCAGCAGCCAAGCAGGGAGGTTCTACGAGCAGTACTTC
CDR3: CASSQAGRFYEQYF

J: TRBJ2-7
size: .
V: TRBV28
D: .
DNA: TGTGCCAGCAGTTCGGGGGCCCCCTACGAGCAGTACTTC
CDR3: CASSSGAPYEQYF

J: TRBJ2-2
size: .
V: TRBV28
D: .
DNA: TGTGCCAGCACCCCCGGGGGGAACACCGGGGAGCTGTTTTTT
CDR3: CASTPGGNTGELFF

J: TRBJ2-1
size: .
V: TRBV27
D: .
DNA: TGTGCCAGCAGTTTACGTGATAGCTCCTACAATGAGCAGTTCTTC
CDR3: CASSLRDSSYNEQFF

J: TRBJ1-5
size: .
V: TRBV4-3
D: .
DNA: TGCGCCAGCAGCCAAGGGGTTAGTCAGCCCCAGCATTTT
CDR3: CASSQGVSQPQHF

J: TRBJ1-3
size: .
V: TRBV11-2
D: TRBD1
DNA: TGTGCCAGCAGCTTAGAAGGGACAGGGGTTGGCACCATATATTTT
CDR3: CASSLEGTGVGTIYF

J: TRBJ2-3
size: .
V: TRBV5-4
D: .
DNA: TGTGCCAGCAGCTTTGTGGGGGCAGATACGCAGTATTTT
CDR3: CASSFVGADTQYF

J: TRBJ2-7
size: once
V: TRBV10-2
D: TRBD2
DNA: TGCGCCAGCAGGACTAGCGGGAGTACGAACGAGCAGTACTTC
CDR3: CASRTSGSTNEQYF

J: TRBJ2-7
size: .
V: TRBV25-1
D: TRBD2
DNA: TGTGCCAGCAGTGAGAGACCCGGACTAGCGGGAGACGAGCAGTACTTC
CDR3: CASSERPGLAGDEQYF

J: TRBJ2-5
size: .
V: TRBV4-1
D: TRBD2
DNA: TGCGCCAGCTCCGGGGGCGGGGGGGCTCTTAAAGAGACCCAGTACTTC
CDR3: CASSGGGGALKETQYF

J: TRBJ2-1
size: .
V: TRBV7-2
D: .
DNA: TGTGCCAGCAGCTTAGGTCGGGGGGCCCCCTACAATGAGCAGTTCTTC
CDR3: CASSLGRGAPYNEQFF

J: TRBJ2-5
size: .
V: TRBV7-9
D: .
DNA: TGTGCCAGCAGCCCTCTTTATCGGCAAGAGACCCAGTACTTC
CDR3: CASSPLYRQETQYF

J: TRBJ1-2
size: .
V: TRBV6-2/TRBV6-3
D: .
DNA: TGTGCCAGCAGTTACTTCGGGACGCAAGGAGGCTACACCTTC
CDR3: CASSYFGTQGGYTF

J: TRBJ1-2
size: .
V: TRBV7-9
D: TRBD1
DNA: TGTGCCAGCAGCCAGGGGACAGGGTCTGCGGTCTCGCATGGCTACACCTTC
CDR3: CASSQGTGSAVSHGYTF

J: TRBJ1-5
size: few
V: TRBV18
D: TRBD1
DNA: TGTGCCAGCTCACTGAGACAGGGGGCAAGACAGCCCCAGCATTTT
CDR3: CASSLRQGARQPQHF

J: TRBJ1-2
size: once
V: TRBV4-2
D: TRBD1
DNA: TGTGCCAGCAGCCAAGGGAGAAGGACAGGGATTGGCTATGGCTACACCTTC
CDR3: CASSQGRRTGIGYGYTF

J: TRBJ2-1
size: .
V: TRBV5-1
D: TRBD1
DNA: TGCGCCAGCAGCTCTGGACCGGGACAGGGTTACAATGAGCAGTTCTTC
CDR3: CASSSGPGQGYNEQFF

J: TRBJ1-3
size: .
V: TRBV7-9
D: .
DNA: TGTGCCAGCAGTTCTAACCTCTCTGGAAACACCATATATTTT
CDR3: CASSSNLSGNTIYF

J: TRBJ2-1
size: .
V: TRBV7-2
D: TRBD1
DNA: TGTGCCAGCAGCTTCGGACAGGGGCCCGGGTTTCGGCAGTTCTTC
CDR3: CASSFGQGPGFRQFF

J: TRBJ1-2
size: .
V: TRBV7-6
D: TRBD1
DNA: TGTGCCAGCAGCTTAGTGGGGACAGGGTCCCCCTTGATGGGCTACACCTTC
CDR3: CASSLVGTGSPLMGYTF

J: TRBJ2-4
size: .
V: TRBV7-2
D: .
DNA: TGTGCCAGCAGCTCCGGAGGTAGGGACATTCAGTACTTC
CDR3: CASSSGGRDIQYF

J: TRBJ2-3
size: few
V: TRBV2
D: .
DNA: TGTGCCAGCAGTGGATCCATACTAGGAGATACGCAGTATTTT
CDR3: CASSGSILGDTQYF

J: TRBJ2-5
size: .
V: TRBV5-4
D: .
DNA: TGTGCCAGCAGCTTGGTGGGGGGAGCAGAGACCCAGTACTTC
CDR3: CASSLVGGAETQYF

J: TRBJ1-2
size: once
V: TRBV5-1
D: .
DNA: TGCGCCAGCAGCTTAGAGGGAGGTGGCTACACCTTC
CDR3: CASSLEGGGYTF

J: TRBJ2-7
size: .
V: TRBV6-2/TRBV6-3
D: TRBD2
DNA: TGTGCCAGGAGCGGGAGGACCTACGAGCAGTACTTC
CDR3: CARSGRTYEQYF

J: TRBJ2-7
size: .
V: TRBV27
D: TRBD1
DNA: TGTGCCAGCAGTTCCCAGGGGGCCGAGACCTACGAGCAGTACTTC
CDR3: CASSSQGAETYEQYF

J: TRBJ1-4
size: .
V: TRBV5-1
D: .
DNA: TGCGCCAGCAGCTTGGGAGGGGGAAACCTTAATGAAAAACTGTTTTTT
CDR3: CASSLGGGNLNEKLFF

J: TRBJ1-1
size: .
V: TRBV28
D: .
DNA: TGTGCCAGCAGTTTGGTCAGCGAGAACACTGAAGCTTTCTTT
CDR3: CASSLVSENTEAFF

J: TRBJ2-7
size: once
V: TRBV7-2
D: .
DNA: TGTGCCAGCAGCTTAGCGCAAGGGGTCCTCTACGAGCAGTACTTC
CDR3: CASSLAQGVLYEQYF

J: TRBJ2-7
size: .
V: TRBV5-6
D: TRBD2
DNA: TGTGCCAGCAGCTTTGGGACTAGCGGGGTCTTAGGGCAGTACTTC
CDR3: CASSFGTSGVLGQYF

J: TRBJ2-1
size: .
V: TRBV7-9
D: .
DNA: TGTGCCAGCGCCCAACTGGACCGGGTCCTCTCCTACAATGAGCAGTTCTTC
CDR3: CASAQLDRVLSYNEQFF

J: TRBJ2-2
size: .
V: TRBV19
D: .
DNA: TGTGCCACCAGGAGGCAGGGGAACACCGGGGAGCTGTTTTTT
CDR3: CATRRQGNTGELFF

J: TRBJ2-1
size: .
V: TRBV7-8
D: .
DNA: TGTGCCAGCAGCCTAGAGGTGCGGGACACCACCTACAATGAGCAGTTCTTC
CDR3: CASSLEVRDTTYNEQFF

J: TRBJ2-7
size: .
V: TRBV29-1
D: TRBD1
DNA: TGCAGCGTTGAGGACAGGGTTGAATCCTACGAGCAGTACTTC
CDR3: CSVEDRVESYEQYF

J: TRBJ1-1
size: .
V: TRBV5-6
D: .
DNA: TGTGCCAGCAGCACGCGGGACAACACTGAAGCTTTCTTT
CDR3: CASSTRDNTEAFF

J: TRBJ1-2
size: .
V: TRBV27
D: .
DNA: TGTGCCAGCAGTTTATACGTAGGGAACTATGGCTACACCTTC
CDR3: CASSLYVGNYGYTF

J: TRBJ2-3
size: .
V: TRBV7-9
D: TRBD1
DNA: TGTGCCAGCAGCCCGGGACAGAGCACAGATACGCAGTATTTT
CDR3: CASSPGQSTDTQYF

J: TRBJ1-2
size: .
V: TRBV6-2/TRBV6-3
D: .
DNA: TGTGCCAGCAGTTACTCGGGGATGGCTAACTATGGCTACACCTTT
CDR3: CASSYSGMANYGYTF

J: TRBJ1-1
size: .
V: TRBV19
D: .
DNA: TGTGCCAGTACTTTTACGGGCCTGGCGACTGAAGCTTTCTTT
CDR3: CASTFTGLATEAFF

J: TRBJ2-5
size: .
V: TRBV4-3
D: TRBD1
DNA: TGCGCCAGCAGCCAAACTTTGACAGGGGTAGAGACCCAGTACTTC
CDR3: CASSQTLTGVETQYF

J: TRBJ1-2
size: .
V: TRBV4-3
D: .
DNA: TGCGCCAGCAGTCCCAGGGGTGACTATGGCTACACCTTC
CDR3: CASSPRGDYGYTF

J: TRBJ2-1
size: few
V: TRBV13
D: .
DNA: TGTGCCAGCAGCTTACGAGTGGGCGGGCTATACAATGAGCAGTTCTTC
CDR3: CASSLRVGGLYNEQFF

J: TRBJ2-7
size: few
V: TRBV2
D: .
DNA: TGTGCCAGCAGTGGACCATCCTACGAGCAGTACTTC
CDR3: CASSGPSYEQYF

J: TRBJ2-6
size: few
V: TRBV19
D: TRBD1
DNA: TGTGCCAGTAGTCGGGACAGGGCCCGCTCTGGGGCCAACGTCCTGACTTTC
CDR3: CASSRDRARSGANVLTF